The sequence of this T cell receptor beta chain was determined in a study of blood T cell repertoires in COVID-19. Overall study: Specimens from acute and convalescent COVID-19 originated in the United States, Italy and Spain. From T cells, B-cell-depleted T cells, or PBMCs came the material, which was cDNA or gDNA.

Per the original methods: Estimation of nucleated cell counts was performed using reference gene primer amplification. Sequencing was performed with immunoSEQ multiplex PCR; in TCRdb, only in-frame clones are kept and a portion is missing. The V and J calls and clone size were taken over from that table, and D and trimming were inferred from the DNA. The sample consists of about 270,000 clones, about four fifths of them appearing once. The sample comprised peripheral blood. This receptor was obtained from a woman aged 50 to 60 who had recovered from COVID-19.

This chain's CDR3 is CASSLQAGRTDTQYF. DNA for the CDR3: TGTGCCAGCAGTTTACAAGCGGGGCGCACAGATACGCAGTATTTT. The genes are TRBV27 and TRBJ2-3; 7 bases match TRBD2. The V and J ends lost 2 bases and 1 base, in that order; junction bases with no gene match: 3. The CDR3 runs 15 residues. Germline lookup yields CDR1 MNHEY and CDR2 SMNVEV (reference sequence).